The clone carrying this TCR beta chain has more than one count but fewer than ten. What it binds is not known. The data derive from a study of cytomegalovirus exposure and HLA in healthy donors. Germline trimming cut 7 bases from V and 4 bases from J; bases unmatched to any gene: 9. The germline V gene encodes CDR1 WNHNN and CDR2 SYGVQD (reference sequence). This CDR3 region has 14 residues. Study outcomes and limitations: Owing to their indistinguishability, certain V segments, notably TRBV6-2 and TRBV6-3, were excluded. Across donors, most TCRs were seen rarely, yet some public ones were widespread. In a later analysis, HLA-C alleles had the fewest associated TCRs, DRB1 alleles the most. According to the study, 180 or so TCR beta chains were cytomegalovirus-associated.

The PCR contained 60 Vbeta and 13 Jbeta primers. This table comes from immunoSEQ multiplex PCR, and its TCRdb copy is limited to in-frame clones, with some not included. The sample records 150,000 to 200,000 clones, around four fifths being singletons. The sequencing sample was made of PBMCs. V usage is TRBV10-1 and J usage is TRBJ2-7; 8 bases fit TRBD1. The receptor's source is a man aged 50-59 years in good health and CMV-seropositive. CDR3 in DNA: TGCGCCAGCAATCTAGGACAGGGTGTGTACGAGCAGTACTTC. Translated, it gives CASNLGQGVYEQYF.